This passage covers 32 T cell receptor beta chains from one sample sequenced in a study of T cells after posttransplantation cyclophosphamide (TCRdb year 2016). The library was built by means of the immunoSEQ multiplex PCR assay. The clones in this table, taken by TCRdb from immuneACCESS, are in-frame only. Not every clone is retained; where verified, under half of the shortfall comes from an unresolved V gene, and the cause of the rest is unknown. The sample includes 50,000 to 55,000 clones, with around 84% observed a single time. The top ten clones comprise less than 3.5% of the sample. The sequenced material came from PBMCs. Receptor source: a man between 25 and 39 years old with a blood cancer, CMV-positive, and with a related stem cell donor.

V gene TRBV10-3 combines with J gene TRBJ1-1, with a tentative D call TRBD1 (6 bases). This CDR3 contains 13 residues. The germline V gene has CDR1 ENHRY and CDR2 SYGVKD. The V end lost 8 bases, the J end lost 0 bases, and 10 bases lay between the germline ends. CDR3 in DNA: TGTGCCATCGGTGGGACAATGAACACTGAAGCTTTCTTT. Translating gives CAIGGTMNTEAFF.

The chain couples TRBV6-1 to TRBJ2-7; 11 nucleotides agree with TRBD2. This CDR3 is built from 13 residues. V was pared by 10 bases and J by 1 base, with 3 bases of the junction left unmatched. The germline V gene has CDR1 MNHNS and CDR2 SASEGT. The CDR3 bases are TGTGCCACAACTAGCGGGGGATCCTACGAGCAGTACTTC. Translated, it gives CATTSGGSYEQYF.

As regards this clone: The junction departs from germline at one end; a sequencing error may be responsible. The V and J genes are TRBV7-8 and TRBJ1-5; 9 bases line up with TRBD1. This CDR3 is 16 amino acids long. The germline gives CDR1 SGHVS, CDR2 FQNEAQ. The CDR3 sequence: CASSPTDRGSNQPRHF. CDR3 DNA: TGTGCCAGCAGCCCAACGGACAGGGGTAGTAATCAGCCCCGGCATTTT.

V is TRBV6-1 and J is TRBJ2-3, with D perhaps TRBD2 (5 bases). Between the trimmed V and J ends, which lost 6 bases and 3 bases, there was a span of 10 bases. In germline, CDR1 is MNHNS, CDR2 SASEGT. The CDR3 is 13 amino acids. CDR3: CASSPRGTDTQYF. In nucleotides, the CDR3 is TGTGCCAGCAGCCCACGGGGAACAGATACGCAGTATTTT.

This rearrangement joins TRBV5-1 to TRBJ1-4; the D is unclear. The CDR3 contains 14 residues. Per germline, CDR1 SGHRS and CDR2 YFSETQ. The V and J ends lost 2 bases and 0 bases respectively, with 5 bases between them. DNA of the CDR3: TGCGCCAGCAGCTTTTCTTCAACTAATGAAAAACTGTTTTTT. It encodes CASSFSSTNEKLFF. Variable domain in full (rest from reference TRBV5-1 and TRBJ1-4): KAGVTQTPRYLIKTRGQQVTLSCSPISGHRSVSWYQQTPGQGLQFLFEYFSETQRNKGNFPGRFSGRQFSNSRSEMNVSTLELGDSALYLCASSFSSTNEKLFFGSGTQLSVL.

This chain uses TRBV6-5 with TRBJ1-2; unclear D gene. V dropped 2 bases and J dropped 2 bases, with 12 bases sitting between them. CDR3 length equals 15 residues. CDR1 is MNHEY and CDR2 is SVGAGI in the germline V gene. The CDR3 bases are TGTGCCAGCAGTTACCTAACGGGTCCGAACTATGGCTACACCTTC. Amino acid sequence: CASSYLTGPNYGYTF.

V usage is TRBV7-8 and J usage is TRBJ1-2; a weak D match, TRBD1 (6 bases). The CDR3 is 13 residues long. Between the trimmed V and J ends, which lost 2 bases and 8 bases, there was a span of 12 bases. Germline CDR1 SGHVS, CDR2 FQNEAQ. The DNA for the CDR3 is TGTGCCAGCAGCTTACAAACGACAGGCGGCTACACCTTC. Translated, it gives CASSLQTTGGYTF.

The CDR3 nucleotides are TGTGCCAGCAGTGATTTGGCGGGCTACTACCAAGAGACCCAGTACTTC. Translation gives CASSDLAGYYQETQYF. The genes are TRBV2 and TRBJ2-5; tentative D call: TRBD2 (5 bases). V was pared by 3 bases and J by 0 bases, with 14 bases between. Looked up from germline, CDR1 is SNHLY and CDR2 is FYNNEI. CDR3 size: 16 residues.

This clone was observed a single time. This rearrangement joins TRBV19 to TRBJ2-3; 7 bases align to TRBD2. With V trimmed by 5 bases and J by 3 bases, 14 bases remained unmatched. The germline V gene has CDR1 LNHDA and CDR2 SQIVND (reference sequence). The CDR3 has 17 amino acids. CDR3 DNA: TGTGCCAGTAGTTCCCCCCCGGGGGGAGGGGTGACAGATACGCAGTATTTT. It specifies CASSSPPGGGVTDTQYF.

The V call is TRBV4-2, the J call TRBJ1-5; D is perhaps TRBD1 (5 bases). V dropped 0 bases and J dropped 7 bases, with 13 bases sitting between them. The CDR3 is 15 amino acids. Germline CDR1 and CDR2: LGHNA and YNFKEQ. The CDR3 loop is CASSQELAGRQPQHF. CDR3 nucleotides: TGTGCCAGCAGCCAAGAATTGGCAGGGAGGCAGCCCCAGCATTTT.

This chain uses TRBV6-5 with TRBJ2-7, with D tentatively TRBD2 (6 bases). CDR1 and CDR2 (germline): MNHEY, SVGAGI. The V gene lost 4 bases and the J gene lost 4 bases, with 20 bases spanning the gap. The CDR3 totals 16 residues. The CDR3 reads CASSSFRGYLLYEQYF. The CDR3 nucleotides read TGTGCCAGCAGTTCGTTCCGGGGGTACTTATTGTACGAGCAGTACTTC.

The chain's CDR3 is CASSPLTGGGGYTF. CDR3 nucleotides: TGTGCCAGTAGCCCCTTAACAGGGGGTGGCGGCTACACCTTC. The V call is TRBV19, the J call TRBJ1-2; 8 nucleotides agree with TRBD1. Trimming took 6 bases from V and 8 from J; bases not matched to a gene: 11. The CDR3 is 14 residues long. From germline, CDR1 is LNHDA and CDR2 SQIVND (reference sequence).

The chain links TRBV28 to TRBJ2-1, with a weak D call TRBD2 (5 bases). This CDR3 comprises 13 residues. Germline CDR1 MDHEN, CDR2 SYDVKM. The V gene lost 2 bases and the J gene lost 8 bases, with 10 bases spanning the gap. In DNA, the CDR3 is TGTGCCAGCAGTTTAGGCCTAGCCTATGAGCAGTTCTTC. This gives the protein CASSLGLAYEQFF.

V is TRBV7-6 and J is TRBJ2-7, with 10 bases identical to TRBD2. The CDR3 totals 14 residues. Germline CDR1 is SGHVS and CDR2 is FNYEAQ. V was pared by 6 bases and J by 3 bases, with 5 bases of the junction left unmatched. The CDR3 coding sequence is TGTGCCAGCAGTCCAAGGACTAGCGGCTACGAGCAGTACTTC. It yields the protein CASSPRTSGYEQYF.

CDR3 region: CASSQGTGGYEQYF. In nucleotides, the CDR3 is TGTGCCAGCAGCCAAGGGACAGGGGGCTACGAGCAGTACTTC. V and J are TRBV14 and TRBJ2-7; 10 nucleotides agree with TRBD1. The CDR3 is 14 residues long. The V segment lost 1 base and the J segment 3 bases; nucleotides outside the gene matches: 0. CDR1 and CDR2 from the germline V gene are SGHDN and FVKESK. Full variable domain (remainder filled in from reference TRBV14 and TRBJ2-7): EAGVTQFPSHSVIEKGQTVTLRCDPISGHDNLYWYRRVMGKEIKFLLHFVKESKQDESGMPNNRFLAERTGGTYSTLKVQPAELEDSGVYFCASSQGTGGYEQYFGPGTRLTVT.

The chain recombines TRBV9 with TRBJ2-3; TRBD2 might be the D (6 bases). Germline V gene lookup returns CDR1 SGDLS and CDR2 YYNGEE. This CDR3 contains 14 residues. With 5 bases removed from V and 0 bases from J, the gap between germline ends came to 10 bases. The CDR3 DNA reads TGTGCCAGCAGTGACGGGAGTAGCACAGATACGCAGTATTTT. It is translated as CASSDGSSTDTQYF.

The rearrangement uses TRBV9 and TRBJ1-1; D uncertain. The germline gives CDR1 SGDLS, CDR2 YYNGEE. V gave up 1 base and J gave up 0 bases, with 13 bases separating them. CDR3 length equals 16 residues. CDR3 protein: CASSVRPVTVNTEAFF. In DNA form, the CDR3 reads TGTGCCAGCAGCGTACGACCAGTAACAGTGAACACTGAAGCTTTCTTT. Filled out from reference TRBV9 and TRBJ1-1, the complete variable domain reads DSGVTQTPKHLITATGQRVTLRCSPRSGDLSVYWYQQSLDQGLQFLIQYYNGEERAKGNILERFSAQQFPDLHSELNLSSLELGDSALYFCASSVRPVTVNTEAFFGQGTRLTVV.

CDR3 in amino acids: CASSVATTGGLNTQYF. The CDR3 DNA sequence: TGTGCCAGCAGCGTAGCTACTACGGGAGGGCTTAATACGCAGTATTTT. The chain joins TRBV9 to TRBJ2-3, with TRBD2 identical over 8 bases. V lost 0 bases and J lost 7; bases outside the gene matches: 10. The CDR3 length is 16 residues. The germline gives CDR1 SGDLS, CDR2 YYNGEE.

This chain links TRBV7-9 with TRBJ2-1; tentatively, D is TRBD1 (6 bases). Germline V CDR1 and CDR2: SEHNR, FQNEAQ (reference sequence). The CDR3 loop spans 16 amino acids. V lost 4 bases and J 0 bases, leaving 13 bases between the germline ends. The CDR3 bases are TGTGCCAGCAGCTCCGCTGAGGGGGACTCCTACAATGAGCAGTTCTTC. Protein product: CASSSAEGDSYNEQFF.

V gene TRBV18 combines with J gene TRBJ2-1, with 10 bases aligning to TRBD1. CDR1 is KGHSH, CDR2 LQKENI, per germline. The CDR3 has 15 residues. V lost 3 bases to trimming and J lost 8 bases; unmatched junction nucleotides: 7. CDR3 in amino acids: CASSPPGQGRDEQFF. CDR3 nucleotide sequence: TGTGCCAGCTCACCGCCGGGACAGGGGCGAGATGAGCAGTTCTTC.

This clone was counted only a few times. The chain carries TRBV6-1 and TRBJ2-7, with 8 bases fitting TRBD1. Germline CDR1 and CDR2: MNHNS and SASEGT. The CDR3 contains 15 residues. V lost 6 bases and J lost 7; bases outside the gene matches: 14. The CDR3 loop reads CASRGLGTGFHEQYF. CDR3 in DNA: TGTGCCAGCAGGGGCCTTGGGACAGGCTTCCATGAGCAGTACTTC.

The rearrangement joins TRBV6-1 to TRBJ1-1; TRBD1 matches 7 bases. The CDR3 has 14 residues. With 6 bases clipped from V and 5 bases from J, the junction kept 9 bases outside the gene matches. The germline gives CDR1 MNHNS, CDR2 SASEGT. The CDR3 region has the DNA TGTGCCAGCAGCCTTACAGGGGTCTGGACTGAAGCTTTCTTT. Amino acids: CASSLTGVWTEAFF.

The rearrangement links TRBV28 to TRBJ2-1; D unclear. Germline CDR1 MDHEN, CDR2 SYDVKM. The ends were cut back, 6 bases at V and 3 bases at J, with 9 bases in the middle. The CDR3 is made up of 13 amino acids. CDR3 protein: CASRVEDYNEQFF. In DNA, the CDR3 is TGTGCCAGCAGGGTAGAGGACTACAATGAGCAGTTCTTC.

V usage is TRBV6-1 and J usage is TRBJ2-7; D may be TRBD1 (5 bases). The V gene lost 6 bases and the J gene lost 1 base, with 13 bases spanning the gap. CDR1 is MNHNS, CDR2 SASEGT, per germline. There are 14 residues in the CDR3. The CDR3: CASRPPDRSYEQYF. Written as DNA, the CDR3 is TGTGCCAGCAGGCCACCCGACAGATCCTACGAGCAGTACTTC.

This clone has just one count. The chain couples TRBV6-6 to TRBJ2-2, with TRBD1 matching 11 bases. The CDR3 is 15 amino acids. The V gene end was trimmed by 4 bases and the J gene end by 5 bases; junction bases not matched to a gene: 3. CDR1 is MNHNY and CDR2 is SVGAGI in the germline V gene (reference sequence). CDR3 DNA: TGTGCCAGCAGTTTCCGGGACAGGGGGACCGGGGAGCTGTTTTTT. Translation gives CASSFRDRGTGELFF.

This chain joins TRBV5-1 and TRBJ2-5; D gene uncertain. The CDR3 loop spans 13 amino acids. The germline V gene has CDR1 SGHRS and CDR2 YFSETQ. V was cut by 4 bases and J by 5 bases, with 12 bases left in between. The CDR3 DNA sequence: TGCGCCAGCAGCCAGGAAGGTTGGGAGACCCAGTACTTC. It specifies CASSQEGWETQYF.

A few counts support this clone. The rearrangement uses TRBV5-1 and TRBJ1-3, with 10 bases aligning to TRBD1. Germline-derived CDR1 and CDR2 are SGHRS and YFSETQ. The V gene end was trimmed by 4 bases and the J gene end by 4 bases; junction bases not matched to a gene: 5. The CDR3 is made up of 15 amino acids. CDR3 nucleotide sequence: TGCGCCAGCAGCGCCGGGACAGGGGCCGGAAACACCATATATTTT. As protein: CASSAGTGAGNTIYF.

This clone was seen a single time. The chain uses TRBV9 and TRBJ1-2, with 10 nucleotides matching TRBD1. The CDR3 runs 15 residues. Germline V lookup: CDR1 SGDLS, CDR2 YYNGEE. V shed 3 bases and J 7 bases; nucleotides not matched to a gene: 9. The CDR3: CASSEGTGVGGGYTF. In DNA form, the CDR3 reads TGTGCCAGCAGCGAGGGGACAGGGGTAGGAGGTGGCTACACCTTC.

CDR3 region: CASKATGSYNEQFF. The DNA of the CDR3 is TGTGCCAGCAAGGCGACAGGGAGTTACAATGAGCAGTTCTTC. The chain links TRBV28 to TRBJ2-1, with 7 bases that match TRBD1. Germline CDR1 is MDHEN and CDR2 is SYDVKM. Unmatched junction bases numbered 7, after V lost 7 bases and J lost 4 bases. This CDR3 contains 14 residues.

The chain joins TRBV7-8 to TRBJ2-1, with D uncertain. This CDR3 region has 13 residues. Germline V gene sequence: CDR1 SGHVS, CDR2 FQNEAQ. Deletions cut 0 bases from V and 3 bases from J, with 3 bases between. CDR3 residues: CASSLAYYNEQFF. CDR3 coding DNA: TGTGCCAGCAGCTTAGCATACTACAATGAGCAGTTCTTC. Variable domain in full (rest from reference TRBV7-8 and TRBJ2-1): GAGVSQSPRYKVAKRGQDVALRCDPISGHVSLFWYQQALGQGPEFLTYFQNEAQLDKSGLPSDRFFAERPEGSVSTLKIQRTQQEDSAVYLCASSLAYYNEQFFGPGTRLTVL.

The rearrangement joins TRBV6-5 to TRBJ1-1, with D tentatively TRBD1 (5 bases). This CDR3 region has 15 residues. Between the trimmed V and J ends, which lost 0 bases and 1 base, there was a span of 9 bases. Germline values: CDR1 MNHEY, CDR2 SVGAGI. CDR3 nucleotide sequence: TGTGCCAGCAGTTACTCTCCGGGGGAGAACACTGAAGCTTTCTTT. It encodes CASSYSPGENTEAFF.

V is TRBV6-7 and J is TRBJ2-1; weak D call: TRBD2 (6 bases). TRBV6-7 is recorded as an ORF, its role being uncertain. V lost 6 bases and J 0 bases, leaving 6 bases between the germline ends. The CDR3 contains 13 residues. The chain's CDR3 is CASSGSSYNEQFF. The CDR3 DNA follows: TGTGCCAGCAGCGGGAGCTCCTACAATGAGCAGTTCTTC.